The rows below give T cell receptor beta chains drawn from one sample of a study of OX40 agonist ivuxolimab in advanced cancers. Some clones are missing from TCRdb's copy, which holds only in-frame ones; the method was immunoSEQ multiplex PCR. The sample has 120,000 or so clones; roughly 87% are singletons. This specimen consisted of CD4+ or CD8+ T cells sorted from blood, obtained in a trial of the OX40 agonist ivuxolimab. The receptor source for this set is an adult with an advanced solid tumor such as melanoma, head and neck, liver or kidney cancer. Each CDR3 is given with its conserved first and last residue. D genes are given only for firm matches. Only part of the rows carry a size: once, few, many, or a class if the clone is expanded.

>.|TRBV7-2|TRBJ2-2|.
CASRGLSTGELFF
TGTGCCAGCAGAGGGTTAAGCACCGGGGAGCTGTTTTTT
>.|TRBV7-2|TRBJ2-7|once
CASSLKSQQAYEQYF
TGTGCCAGCAGCTTAAAAAGTCAGCAGGCCTACGAGCAGTACTTC
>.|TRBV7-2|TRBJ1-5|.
CASSLFREEGQPQHF
TGTGCCAGCAGCTTATTTAGGGAGGAGGGTCAGCCCCAGCATTTT
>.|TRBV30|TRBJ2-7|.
CAWSPGPSYEQYF
TGTGCCTGGAGTCCCGGGCCCTCCTACGAGCAGTACTTC
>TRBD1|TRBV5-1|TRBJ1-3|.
CASSISAGQASSGNTIYF
TGCGCCAGCAGCATATCTGCAGGACAGGCGAGCTCTGGAAACACCATATATTTT
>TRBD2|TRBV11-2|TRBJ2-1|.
CASSRFSGNYDEQFF
TGTGCCAGCAGCCGTTTTAGCGGGAACTACGATGAGCAGTTCTTC
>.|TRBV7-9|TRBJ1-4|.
CASSFKLPEKLFF
TGTGCCAGCAGCTTCAAACTTCCTGAAAAACTGTTTTTT
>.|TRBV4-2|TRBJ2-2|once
CASSHAPNTGELFF
TGTGCCAGCAGCCACGCCCCGAACACCGGGGAGCTGTTTTTT
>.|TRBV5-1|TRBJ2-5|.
CASSLAGRGETQYF
TGCGCCAGCAGCCTGGCGGGCCGAGGAGAGACCCAGTACTTC
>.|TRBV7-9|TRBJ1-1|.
CASSLDLWNTEAFF
TGTGCCAGCAGCTTAGATTTGTGGAACACTGAAGCTTTCTTT
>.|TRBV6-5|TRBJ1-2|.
CASSYSHGDYGYTF
TGTGCCAGCAGTTACTCGCACGGAGATTATGGCTACACCTTC
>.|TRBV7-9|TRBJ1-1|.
CASSPSDGNTEAFF
TGTGCCAGCAGCCCTTCGGACGGGAACACTGAAGCTTTCTTT
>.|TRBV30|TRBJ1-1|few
CAWSVVRAEAFF
TGTGCCTGGAGTGTTGTCAGGGCTGAAGCTTTCTTT
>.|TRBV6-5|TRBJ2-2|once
CASSRTGELFF
TGTGCCAGCTCCCGGACCGGGGAGCTGTTTTTT
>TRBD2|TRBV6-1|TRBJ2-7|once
CASRVLGTGGEQYF
TGTGCCAGCAGAGTTCTAGGGACGGGGGGCGAGCAGTACTTC
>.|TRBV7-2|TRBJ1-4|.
CASSLGSGEKLFF
TGTGCCAGCAGCTTAGGATCCGGTGAAAAACTGTTTTTT
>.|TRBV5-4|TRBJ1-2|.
CASSRIGGNGYTF
TGTGCCAGCAGCCGAATAGGGGGGAATGGCTACACCTTC
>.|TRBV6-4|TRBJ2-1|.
CASSPDWYNEQFF
TGTGCCAGCAGCCCCGACTGGTACAATGAGCAGTTCTTC
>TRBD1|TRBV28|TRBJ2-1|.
CASSPPAGTGNNEQFF
TGTGCCAGCAGTCCCCCGGCCGGGACAGGGAACAATGAGCAGTTCTTC
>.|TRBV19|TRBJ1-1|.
CASSIRWAPWGTEAFF
TGTGCCAGTAGTATAAGATGGGCACCCTGGGGCACTGAAGCTTTCTTT
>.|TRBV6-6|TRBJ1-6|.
CASSSPNGNSPLHF
TGTGCCAGCAGTTCTCCTAACGGGAATTCACCCCTCCACTTT
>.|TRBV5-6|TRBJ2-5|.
CASSLSTPPQYF
TGTGCCAGCAGCTTGTCCACCCCTCCCCAGTACTTC
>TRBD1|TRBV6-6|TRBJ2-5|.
CASSSRTGEETQYF
TGTGCCAGCAGTTCTCGGACAGGGGAGGAGACCCAGTACTTC
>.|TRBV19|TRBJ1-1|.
CASSRDTGMNTEAFF
TGTGCCAGTAGTAGGGATACAGGAATGAACACTGAAGCTTTCTTT
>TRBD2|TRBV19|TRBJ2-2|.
CASSSLAGDLNTGELFF
TGTGCCAGTAGCTCTCTAGCGGGAGATTTGAACACCGGGGAGCTGTTTTTT
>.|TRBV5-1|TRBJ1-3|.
CASSPNPITSGNTIYF
TGCGCCAGCAGCCCCAACCCCATTACCTCTGGAAACACCATATATTTT
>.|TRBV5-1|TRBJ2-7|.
CASSSEREQYF
TGCGCCAGCAGCTCCGAGAGAGAGCAGTACTTC
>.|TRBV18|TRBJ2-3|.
CASSPRGGEDFADTQYF
TGTGCCAGCTCACCGAGGGGGGGTGAAGATTTCGCAGATACGCAGTATTTT
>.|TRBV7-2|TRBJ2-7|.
CASSLGPASSSYEQYF
TGTGCCAGCAGCTTAGGCCCAGCGTCGAGCTCCTACGAGCAGTACTTC
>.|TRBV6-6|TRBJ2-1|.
CASSYVQGLTTNEQFF
TGTGCCAGCAGTTACGTACAGGGTTTGACTACCAATGAGCAGTTCTTC
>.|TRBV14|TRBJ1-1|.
CASSPSMNTEAFF
TGTGCCAGCAGCCCTTCAATGAACACTGAAGCTTTCTTT
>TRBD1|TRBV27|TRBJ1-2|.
CASSLHAAGGVSDGYTF
TGTGCCAGCAGTCTCCACGCCGCAGGGGGAGTGAGTGATGGCTACACCTTC
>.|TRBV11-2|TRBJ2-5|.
CASSLGLGKGQETQYF
TGTGCCAGCAGCTTAGGACTGGGGAAGGGCCAAGAGACCCAGTACTTC
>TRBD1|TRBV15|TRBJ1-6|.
CATTIGDRVRDNSPLHF
TGTGCCACCACCATAGGGGACAGGGTACGGGATAATTCACCCCTCCACTTT
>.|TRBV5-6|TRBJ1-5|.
CASSSYSGVSPQHF
TGTGCCAGCAGCTCGTACAGTGGTGTCTCCCCCCAGCATTTT
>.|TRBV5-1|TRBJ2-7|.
CASSLNARDYEQYF
TGCGCCAGCAGCTTGAATGCAAGGGACTACGAGCAGTACTTC
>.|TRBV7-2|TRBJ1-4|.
CASSAQGGYEKLFF
TGTGCCAGCAGCGCACAGGGAGGGTATGAAAAACTGTTTTTT
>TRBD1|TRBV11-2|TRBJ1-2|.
CASSSALGTGYGYTF
TGTGCCAGCAGCTCCGCCCTGGGGACAGGGTATGGCTACACCTTC
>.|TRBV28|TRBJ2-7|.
CASSLLGGLSYEQYF
TGTGCCAGCAGTTTGCTTGGGGGCCTCTCCTACGAGCAGTACTTC
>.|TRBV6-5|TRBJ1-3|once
CASSYFSSSGNTIYF
TGTGCCAGCAGTTACTTTTCCAGCTCTGGAAACACCATATATTTT
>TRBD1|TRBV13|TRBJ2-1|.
CASRFVGTGLNEQFF
TGTGCCAGCAGGTTTGTTGGGACAGGGTTAAATGAGCAGTTCTTC
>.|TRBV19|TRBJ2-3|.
CASSLGLLPSTDTQYF
TGTGCCAGTAGTCTTGGGTTGCTCCCTAGCACAGATACGCAGTATTTT
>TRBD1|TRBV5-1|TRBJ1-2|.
CASKGQASNYGYTF
TGCGCCAGCAAAGGACAGGCTTCTAACTATGGCTACACCTTC
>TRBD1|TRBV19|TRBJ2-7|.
CASSIMGQSSYEQYF
TGTGCCAGTAGTATAATGGGACAGAGCTCCTACGAGCAGTACTTC
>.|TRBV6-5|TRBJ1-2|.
CASSYGGGGYGYTF
TGTGCCAGCAGTTACGGCGGGGGCGGGTATGGCTACACCTTC
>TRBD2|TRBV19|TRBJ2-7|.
CASSIDLAGESEQYF
TGTGCCAGTAGTATAGATCTAGCGGGAGAGAGCGAGCAGTACTTC
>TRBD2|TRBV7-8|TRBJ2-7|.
CASSRRVAGGGEQYF
TGTGCCAGCAGCAGAAGGGTAGCGGGAGGAGGCGAGCAGTACTTC
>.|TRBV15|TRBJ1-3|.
CATSRDAGSSGNTIYF
TGTGCCACCAGCAGAGATGCAGGCAGCTCTGGAAATACCATATATTTT
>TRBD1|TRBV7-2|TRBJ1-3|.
CASSPQGATGNTIYF
TGTGCCAGCAGCCCACAGGGGGCAACTGGAAACACCATATATTTT
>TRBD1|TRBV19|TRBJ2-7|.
CASSIGQGLSYEQYF
TGTGCCAGTAGTATAGGACAGGGGTTATCCTACGAGCAGTACTTC
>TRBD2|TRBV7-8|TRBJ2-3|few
CASTLGTTPDTQYF
TGTGCCAGCACCCTCGGGACTACGCCAGATACGCAGTATTTT
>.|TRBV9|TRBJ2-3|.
CASSANAGTHTRTDTQYF
TGTGCCAGCAGCGCCAACGCCGGGACCCACACGAGGACAGATACGCAGTATTTT
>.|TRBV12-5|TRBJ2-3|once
CASGFDERGTQYF
TGTGCTAGTGGTTTCGATGAGAGGGGTACGCAGTATTTT
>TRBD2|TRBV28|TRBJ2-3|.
CASNPSGTVTDTQYF
TGTGCCAGCAATCCTAGCGGGACCGTCACAGATACGCAGTATTTT